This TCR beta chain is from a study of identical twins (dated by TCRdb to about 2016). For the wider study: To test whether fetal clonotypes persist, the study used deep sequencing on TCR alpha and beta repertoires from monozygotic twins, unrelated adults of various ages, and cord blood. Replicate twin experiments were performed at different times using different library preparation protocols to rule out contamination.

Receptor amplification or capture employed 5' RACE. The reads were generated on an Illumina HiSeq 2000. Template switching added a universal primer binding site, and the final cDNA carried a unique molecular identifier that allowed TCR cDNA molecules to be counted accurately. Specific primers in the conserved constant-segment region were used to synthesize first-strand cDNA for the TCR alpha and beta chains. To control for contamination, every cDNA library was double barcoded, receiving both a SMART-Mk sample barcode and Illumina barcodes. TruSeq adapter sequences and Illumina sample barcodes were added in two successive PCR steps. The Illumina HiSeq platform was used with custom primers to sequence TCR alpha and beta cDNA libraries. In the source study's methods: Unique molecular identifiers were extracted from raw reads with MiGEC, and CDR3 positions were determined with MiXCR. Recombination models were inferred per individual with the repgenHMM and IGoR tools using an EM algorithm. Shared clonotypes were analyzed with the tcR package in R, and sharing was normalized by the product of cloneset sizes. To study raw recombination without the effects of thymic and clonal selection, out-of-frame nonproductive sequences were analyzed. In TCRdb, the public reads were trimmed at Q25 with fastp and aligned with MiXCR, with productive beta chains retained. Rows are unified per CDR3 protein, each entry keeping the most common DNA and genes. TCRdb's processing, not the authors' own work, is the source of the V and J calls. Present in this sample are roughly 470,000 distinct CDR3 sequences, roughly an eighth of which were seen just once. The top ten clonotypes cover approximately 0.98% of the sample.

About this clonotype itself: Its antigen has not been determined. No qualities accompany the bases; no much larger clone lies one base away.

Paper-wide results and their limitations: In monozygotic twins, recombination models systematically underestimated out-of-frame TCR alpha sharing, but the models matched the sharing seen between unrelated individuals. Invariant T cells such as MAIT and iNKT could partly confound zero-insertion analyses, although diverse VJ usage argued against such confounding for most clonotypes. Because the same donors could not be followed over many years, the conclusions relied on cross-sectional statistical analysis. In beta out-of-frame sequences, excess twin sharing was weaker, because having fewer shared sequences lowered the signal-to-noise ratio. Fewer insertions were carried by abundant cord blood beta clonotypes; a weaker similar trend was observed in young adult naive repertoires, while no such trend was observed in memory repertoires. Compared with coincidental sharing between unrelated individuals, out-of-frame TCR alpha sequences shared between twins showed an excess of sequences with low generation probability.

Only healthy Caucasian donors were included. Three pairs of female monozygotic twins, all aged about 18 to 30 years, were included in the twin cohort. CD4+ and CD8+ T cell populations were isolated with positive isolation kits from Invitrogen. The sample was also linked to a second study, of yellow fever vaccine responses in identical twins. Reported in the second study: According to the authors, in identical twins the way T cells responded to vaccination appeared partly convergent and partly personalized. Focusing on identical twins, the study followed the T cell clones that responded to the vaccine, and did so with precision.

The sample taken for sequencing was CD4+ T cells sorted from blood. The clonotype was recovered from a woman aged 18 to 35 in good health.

The CDR3 is CSANTPGTDTQYF. The DNA sequence follows: TGCAGTGCTAATACTCCAGGCACAGATACGCAGTATTTT. Recombination linked TRBV20-1 to TRBJ2-3; the D gene remains uncertain. The junction shows trimming of 4 bases on V and 1 base on J, plus 9 bases between the germline ends. The CDR3 covers 13 residues, taking in both the cysteine and the phenylalanine. Of all the DNA, just the CDR3 is kept, 39 bases in frame from base 1. Per the germline V gene (reference sequence), DFQATT is the CDR1 and SNEGSKA is the CDR2.